A selection of T cell receptor beta chains follows, all from one sample in a study of human T cells and chemical hapten exposure. TCRdb processed the RACE reads anew with MiXCR; each CDR3 protein has one entry. The sample includes 150,000 to 200,000 distinct CDR3 sequences, about 31% of them seen just once. Sequencing was performed on whole blood, taken in connection with sensitization to the hapten diphenylcyclopropenone (DPC). These receptors all come from a woman in her twenties or thirties with alopecia areata. Some clones in this sample may be carry-over from other donors' samples. The CDR3 runs from the conserved cysteine through the conserved F or W. A D gene is named only where the DNA matches it firmly. For some rows the clone size is stated as once, few or many, or as a class when expanded; others skip it.

cdr3_aa: CASSQVLKGHLNTEAFF
cdr3_nt: TGCGCCAGCAGCCAAGTTTTGAAAGGACATTTGAACACTGAAGCTTTCTTT
clone_size: -
v_call: TRBV4-3
j_call: TRBJ1-1
d_call: -

cdr3_aa: CASSPASVGQETQYF
cdr3_nt: TGTGCCAGCAGCCCCGCCTCAGTAGGTCAAGAGACCCAGTACTTC
clone_size: -
v_call: TRBV28
j_call: TRBJ2-5
d_call: -

cdr3_aa: CASSFGTQQYF
cdr3_nt: TGTGCCAGCAGCTTTGGGACCCAGCAGTACTTC
clone_size: -
v_call: TRBV7-9
j_call: TRBJ2-7
d_call: -

cdr3_aa: CASSEIGGNSPLHF
cdr3_nt: TGTGCCAGCAGTGAAATTGGGGGGAATTCACCCCTCCACTTT
clone_size: -
v_call: TRBV25-1
j_call: TRBJ1-6
d_call: -

cdr3_aa: CASSRLAGRYEQYF
cdr3_nt: TGTGCCAGCAGCCGTCTAGCGGGGAGATACGAGCAGTACTTC
clone_size: -
v_call: TRBV28
j_call: TRBJ2-7
d_call: TRBD2

cdr3_aa: CASSPRLAATTDTQYF
cdr3_nt: TGCGCCAGCAGCCCAAGACTAGCAGCAACCACAGATACGCAGTATTTT
clone_size: -
v_call: TRBV4-1
j_call: TRBJ2-3
d_call: TRBD2

cdr3_aa: CASSFFGGSSFNEQFF
cdr3_nt: TGTGCCAGCAGCTTTTTCGGAGGGAGTAGTTTCAATGAGCAGTTCTTC
clone_size: many
v_call: TRBV7-2
j_call: TRBJ2-1
d_call: -

cdr3_aa: CSARGQDNEQFF
cdr3_nt: TGCAGTGCTAGAGGTCAGGACAATGAGCAGTTCTTC
clone_size: -
v_call: TRBV20-1
j_call: TRBJ2-1
d_call: -

cdr3_aa: CSVSGNSNQPQHF
cdr3_nt: TGCAGCGTTTCTGGAAATAGCAATCAGCCCCAGCATTTT
clone_size: -
v_call: TRBV29-1
j_call: TRBJ1-5
d_call: -

cdr3_aa: CSVRGARRYQETQYF
cdr3_nt: TGCAGCGTTCGCGGGGCCAGGAGGTACCAAGAGACCCAGTACTTC
clone_size: few
v_call: TRBV29-1
j_call: TRBJ2-5
d_call: -

cdr3_aa: CASSPDGGTYEQYF
cdr3_nt: TGTGCCAGCAGCCCGGACGGAGGAACCTACGAGCAGTACTTC
clone_size: few
v_call: TRBV4-2
j_call: TRBJ2-7
d_call: -

cdr3_aa: CASLTPGRKPQHF
cdr3_nt: TGTGCCAGCCTGACCCCAGGGAGGAAGCCCCAGCATTTT
clone_size: few
v_call: TRBV28
j_call: TRBJ1-5
d_call: -

cdr3_aa: CASWTANTEAFF
cdr3_nt: TGTGCCAGTTGGACGGCGAACACTGAAGCTTTCTTT
clone_size: few
v_call: TRBV28
j_call: TRBJ1-1
d_call: -

cdr3_aa: CASSLHDTRSTEAFF
cdr3_nt: TGTGCCAGCAGCTTACATGACACTAGGTCCACTGAAGCTTTCTTT
clone_size: few
v_call: TRBV9
j_call: TRBJ1-1
d_call: -

cdr3_aa: CASSDRLGGYGYTF
cdr3_nt: TGTGCCAGCAGTGATAGGTTGGGGGGGTATGGCTACACCTTC
clone_size: -
v_call: TRBV6-1
j_call: TRBJ1-2
d_call: -

cdr3_aa: CASSSTSRGPYEQYF
cdr3_nt: TGTGCCAGCAGCTCGACTAGCCGTGGCCCCTACGAGCAGTACTTC
clone_size: -
v_call: TRBV28
j_call: TRBJ2-7
d_call: TRBD2

cdr3_aa: CASSLWGVEAFF
cdr3_nt: TGTGCCAGCAGTTTATGGGGAGTCGAAGCTTTCTTT
clone_size: -
v_call: TRBV28
j_call: TRBJ1-1
d_call: -

cdr3_aa: CASSLGALAGGPYEQYF
cdr3_nt: TGTGCCAGCAGCTTAGGGGCCCTAGCGGGGGGCCCCTACGAGCAGTACTTC
clone_size: -
v_call: TRBV7-2
j_call: TRBJ2-7
d_call: TRBD2

cdr3_aa: CASSQETSGATDTQYF
cdr3_nt: TGTGCCAGCAGCCAAGAGACTAGCGGGGCTACAGATACGCAGTATTTT
clone_size: -
v_call: TRBV3-1
j_call: TRBJ2-3
d_call: TRBD2

cdr3_aa: CSAIFTGTGGLYSNQPQHF
cdr3_nt: TGCAGTGCTATTTTTACCGGGACAGGGGGTCTTTATAGCAATCAGCCCCAGCATTTT
clone_size: -
v_call: TRBV20-1
j_call: TRBJ1-5
d_call: TRBD1

cdr3_aa: CASSKGLAGALGREQFF
cdr3_nt: TGTGCCAGCAGCAAAGGATTAGCGGGAGCATTGGGGAGAGAGCAGTTCTTC
clone_size: few
v_call: TRBV21-1
j_call: TRBJ2-1
d_call: -

cdr3_aa: CASSPLGTTGDEQYF
cdr3_nt: TGCGCCAGCAGCCCTTTAGGAACGACAGGGGACGAGCAGTACTTC
clone_size: -
v_call: TRBV5-1
j_call: TRBJ2-7
d_call: TRBD1

cdr3_aa: CSADGQGNNSPLHF
cdr3_nt: TGCAGTGCCGATGGACAGGGGAATAATTCACCCCTCCACTTT
clone_size: -
v_call: TRBV20-1
j_call: TRBJ1-6
d_call: TRBD1

cdr3_aa: CASSVGVSGNNEQFF
cdr3_nt: TGTGCCAGCAGCGTAGGCGTGAGTGGTAACAATGAGCAGTTCTTC
clone_size: once
v_call: TRBV9
j_call: TRBJ2-1
d_call: -

cdr3_aa: CSVESTAEAFF
cdr3_nt: TGCAGCGTTGAATCCACCGCTGAAGCTTTCTTT
clone_size: few
v_call: TRBV29-1
j_call: TRBJ1-1
d_call: -

cdr3_aa: CASSLRGLGNTIYF
cdr3_nt: TGCGCCAGCAGCTTGAGGGGTCTGGGAAACACCATATATTTT
clone_size: -
v_call: TRBV5-1
j_call: TRBJ1-3
d_call: -

cdr3_aa: CASRTDSLNTEAFF
cdr3_nt: TGTGCCAGCAGGACGGACAGTTTGAACACTGAAGCTTTCTTT
clone_size: few
v_call: TRBV6-5
j_call: TRBJ1-1
d_call: -

cdr3_aa: CAISDEGITDTQYF
cdr3_nt: TGTGCCATCAGTGATGAGGGAATCACAGATACGCAGTATTTT
clone_size: -
v_call: TRBV10-3
j_call: TRBJ2-3
d_call: -

cdr3_aa: CASSLTLLTGELFF
cdr3_nt: TGTGCCAGCAGCTTAACCCTACTAACCGGGGAGCTGTTTTTT
clone_size: -
v_call: TRBV7-3
j_call: TRBJ2-2
d_call: -

cdr3_aa: CSVDPTGLNTEAFF
cdr3_nt: TGCAGCGTTGACCCCACAGGGTTGAACACTGAAGCTTTCTTT
clone_size: -
v_call: TRBV29-1
j_call: TRBJ1-1
d_call: -

cdr3_aa: CATGQGTGYTF
cdr3_nt: TGTGCCACGGGACAGGGGACTGGCTACACCTTC
clone_size: -
v_call: TRBV10-3
j_call: TRBJ1-2
d_call: TRBD1

cdr3_aa: CASGRRTANTEAFF
cdr3_nt: TGTGCCAGCGGACGGAGGACAGCCAACACTGAAGCTTTCTTT
clone_size: -
v_call: TRBV6-2/TRBV6-3
j_call: TRBJ1-1
d_call: -

cdr3_aa: CASSLTASTDTQYF
cdr3_nt: TGTGCCAGCAGCTTGACTGCTAGCACAGATACGCAGTATTTT
clone_size: many
v_call: TRBV6-5
j_call: TRBJ2-3
d_call: -

cdr3_aa: CASSLAGTVPKETQYF
cdr3_nt: TGTGCCAGCAGCCTGGCGGGGACAGTCCCGAAAGAGACCCAGTACTTC
clone_size: few
v_call: TRBV7-2
j_call: TRBJ2-5
d_call: -

cdr3_aa: CASSQAPGQSFEQYF
cdr3_nt: TGCGCCAGCAGCCAGGCTCCGGGACAGTCCTTCGAGCAGTACTTC
clone_size: few
v_call: TRBV4-3
j_call: TRBJ2-7
d_call: TRBD1

cdr3_aa: CATSDPSGSETQYF
cdr3_nt: TGTGCCACCAGTGATCCCAGCGGGTCCGAGACCCAGTACTTC
clone_size: -
v_call: TRBV24-1
j_call: TRBJ2-5
d_call: -

cdr3_aa: CASSQELAGEREQYF
cdr3_nt: TGCGCCAGCAGCCAAGAGCTAGCGGGAGAACGCGAGCAGTACTTC
clone_size: many
v_call: TRBV4-1
j_call: TRBJ2-7
d_call: TRBD2

cdr3_aa: CASSTGQVGEKLFF
cdr3_nt: TGTGCCAGCAGCACTGGACAGGTGGGGGAAAAACTGTTTTTT
clone_size: few
v_call: TRBV28
j_call: TRBJ1-4
d_call: TRBD1